These 19 T cell receptor beta chains share one sample of origin, sequenced in a study of neoadjuvant anti-PD-1 for oral cavity cancer (TCRdb year 2021). The time point tag for this specimen amounts to: after neoadjuvant nivolumab, at surgical resection. Libraries came from the immunoSEQ multiplex PCR assay. The table was pulled from immuneACCESS by TCRdb, which kept in-frame rearrangements only. Such tables lose some clones; where checked, under half of the loss comes from unresolved V genes, and the rest has no known cause. Recorded for this sample are about 14,000 clones; about 71% of them occurred a single time. Of the sample, 2.5% to 3.5% falls within the top ten clones. The specimen was PBMCs, collected after nivolumab (anti-PD-1) treatment. The origin of the receptors is a person aged 40 to 85 with oral cavity squamous cell carcinoma.

The rearrangement joins TRBV19 to TRBJ1-2; D call uncertain. This CDR3 region has 12 residues. Per the germline V gene, CDR1 is LNHDA and CDR2 is SQIVND (reference sequence). Trimming stripped 6 bases from V and 7 bases from J, with 12 bases between. The CDR3 spells CASSPREGGYTF. Here the CDR3 DNA reads TGTGCCAGTAGCCCTAGGGAAGGTGGCTACACCTTC.

In this sample, this clone turned up a few times. This chain joins TRBV5-1 and TRBJ2-1; TRBD2 matches 8 bases. V shed 4 bases and J 6 bases; nucleotides not matched to a gene: 15. The germline V gene has CDR1 SGHRS and CDR2 YFSETQ. The CDR3 is 17 amino acids. CDR3 region: CASSPGLATFGGNEQFF. Here the CDR3 DNA reads TGCGCCAGCAGCCCTGGACTAGCAACCTTTGGGGGCAATGAGCAGTTCTTC.

The chain combines TRBV11-2 with TRBJ2-7, with 8 bases lining up with TRBD1. The germline gives CDR1 SGHAT, CDR2 FQNNGV. The CDR3 runs to 14 residues. Unmatched junction bases numbered 2, after V lost 1 base and J lost 3 bases. The DNA of the CDR3 is TGTGCCAGCAGCTTAGGGGGACAGGACTACGAGCAGTACTTC. Protein product: CASSLGGQDYEQYF. The entire variable domain, with the rest obtained from reference TRBV11-2 and TRBJ2-7, is as follows: EAGVAQSPRYKIIEKRQSVAFWCNPISGHATLYWYQQILGQGPKLLIQFQNNGVVDDSQLPKDRFSAERLKGVDSTLKIQPAKLEDSAVYLCASSLGGQDYEQYFGPGTRLTVT.

This clone was counted between two and nine times. The rearrangement links TRBV19 to TRBJ2-6, with a tentative D call TRBD1 (6 bases). Per germline, CDR1 LNHDA and CDR2 SQIVND (reference sequence). The CDR3 runs to 15 residues. Trimming left V 5 bases short and J 1 base short, with 9 bases between. For the CDR3, the DNA is TGTGCCAGTAGTCGAACAGGGTCTGGGGCCAACGTCCTGACTTTC. Translated, it gives CASSRTGSGANVLTF. The full variable domain, in which reference TRBV19 and TRBJ2-6 provide the parts outside the CDR3, is DGGITQSPKYLFRKEGQNVTLSCEQNLNHDAMYWYRQDPGQGLRLIYYSQIVNDFQKGDIAEGYSVSREKKESFPLTVTSAQKNPTAFYLCASSRTGSGANVLTFGAGSRLTVL.

This clone was seen just once. The V gene is TRBV2, the J gene TRBJ2-4, with D uncertain. The CDR3 loop spans 14 amino acids. CDR1 SNHLY and CDR2 FYNNEI come from the germline V gene. The V and J ends lost 7 bases and 0 bases respectively, with 10 bases between them. CDR3 loop: CASTLTLAKNIQYF. The CDR3 bases are TGTGCCAGCACCCTAACACTAGCCAAAAACATTCAGTACTTC.

CDR3 residues: CSADRGQETQYF. The CDR3 nucleotides read TGCAGCGCCGACCGGGGGCAAGAGACCCAGTACTTC. The chain is built from TRBV29-1 and TRBJ2-5; TRBD2 is a possible D gene (6 bases). The CDR3 loop spans 12 amino acids. Per germline, CDR1 SQVTM and CDR2 ANQGSEA. The V end was cut by 7 bases, the J end by 2 bases, with 11 bases between.

This clone has only a few counts. The chain is built from TRBV7-9 and TRBJ1-2, with 8 nucleotides matching TRBD1. V trimming: 2 bases; J trimming: 4 bases; junction bases outside the gene matches: 9. The CDR3 has 16 amino acids. Germline-derived CDR1 and CDR2 are SEHNR and FQNEAQ (reference sequence). The CDR3 loop is CASSLSTGDGLYGYTF. CDR3 nucleotide sequence: TGTGCCAGCAGCTTATCGACAGGGGATGGGCTCTATGGCTACACCTTC.

The chain carries TRBV7-6 and TRBJ1-2; tentative D call: TRBD1 (6 bases). Germline CDR1 is SGHVS and CDR2 is FNYEAQ. This CDR3 comprises 16 residues. V was trimmed by 0 bases and J by 8 bases, leaving 19 bases between them. In nucleotides, the CDR3 is TGTGCCAGCAGCTTAGCGTTGGGAGGGGGTCAAGGCGGCTACACCTTC. The encoded protein is CASSLALGGGQGGYTF.

The chain couples TRBV5-1 to TRBJ2-7; perhaps TRBD1 as D (6 bases). Deletions cut 1 base from V and 2 bases from J, with 19 bases between. The CDR3 is 17 residues long. Germline V CDR1 and CDR2: SGHRS, YFSETQ. CDR3 protein: CASSLSSGAQFTYEQYF. The CDR3 nucleotides read TGCGCCAGCAGCTTGTCGTCAGGGGCCCAATTTACCTACGAGCAGTACTTC. The full variable domain, completed using reference TRBV5-1 and TRBJ2-7, is KAGVTQTPRYLIKTRGQQVTLSCSPISGHRSVSWYQQTPGQGLQFLFEYFSETQRNKGNFPGRFSGRQFSNSRSEMNVSTLELGDSALYLCASSLSSGAQFTYEQYFGPGTRLTVT.

The V and J genes are TRBV2 and TRBJ1-2; 10 positions match TRBD1. The germline V gene has CDR1 SNHLY and CDR2 FYNNEI. V lost 6 bases to trimming and J lost 0 bases; unmatched junction nucleotides: 7. This CDR3 comprises 16 residues. CDR3 sequence reads: CASSVDRGGANYGYTF. The DNA of the CDR3 is TGTGCCAGCAGCGTGGACAGGGGGGGAGCTAACTATGGCTACACCTTC.

This rearrangement joins TRBV7-6 to TRBJ1-4; 7 bases map to TRBD1. Germline CDR1 and CDR2: SGHVS and FNYEAQ. Trimming removed 4 bases from V and 10 bases from J; junction bases left unmatched: 6. The CDR3 spans 13 residues. CDR3 bases: TGTGCCAGCAGCTCCGGGACAGCTGGAAAACTGTTTTTT. It translates to CASSSGTAGKLFF.

The chain carries TRBV19 and TRBJ1-1, with no clear D. CDR3 size: 13 residues. V shed 6 bases and J shed 1 base, with 9 bases lying between them. Germline V gene sequence: CDR1 LNHDA, CDR2 SQIVND (reference sequence). The CDR3 nucleotides read TGTGCCAGTAGCCTCAGGACGAACACTGAAGCTTTCTTT. This translates into CASSLRTNTEAFF.

The rearrangement links TRBV15 to TRBJ1-1; D not resolved. The ends were cut back, 6 bases at V and 0 bases at J, with 11 bases in the middle. This CDR3 is built from 14 residues. Germline V gives CDR1 LNHNV, CDR2 YYDKDF (reference sequence). CDR3 region: CATRLLGVNTEAFF. DNA of the CDR3: TGTGCCACCAGGCTACTTGGGGTGAACACTGAAGCTTTCTTT.

This sequence joins TRBV10-1 and TRBJ1-5; D might be TRBD1 (6 bases). The V and J ends lost 8 bases and 4 bases respectively, with 12 bases between them. CDR3 length: 13 residues. Germline V gene sequence: CDR1 WNHNN, CDR2 SYGVQD (reference sequence). Written as DNA, the CDR3 is TGCGCCAGCTCCGGGACACTAAATCAGCCCCAGCATTTT. Its protein product is CASSGTLNQPQHF.

The chain carries TRBV6-5 and TRBJ2-1; D assignment may be TRBD1 or TRBD2 (6 bases each). Between the trimmed V and J ends, which lost 2 bases and 6 bases, there was a span of 14 bases. The CDR3 is 15 amino acids. Germline CDR1 reads MNHEY; CDR2 reads SVGAGI. This CDR3 is CASSYGGQRGNEQFF. The CDR3 DNA reads TGTGCCAGCAGTTACGGGGGGCAAAGGGGCAATGAGCAGTTCTTC.

In nucleotides, the CDR3 is TGCGCCAGCAGCCCGGGACAGGGGGCGGGGGAGCAGTACTTC. The encoded protein is CASSPGQGAGEQYF. The V and J genes are TRBV5-1 and TRBJ2-7, with TRBD1 identical over 12 bases. The V segment lost 4 bases and the J segment 7 bases; nucleotides outside the gene matches: 6. This CDR3 has 14 amino acids. In germline, CDR1 is SGHRS, CDR2 YFSETQ.

The rearrangement uses TRBV6-5 and TRBJ1-5; 8 bases are a match to TRBD1. V lost 0 bases, J lost 9 bases, and 4 bases stayed unmatched. Looked up from germline, CDR1 is MNHEY and CDR2 is SVGAGI. The CDR3 length is 14 residues. CDR3 bases: TGTGCCAGCAGTTACTCGGACAGGGCGATGCCCCAGCATTTT. Residues: CASSYSDRAMPQHF.

The chain has TRBV5-4 and TRBJ2-3, with 10 bases aligning to TRBD1. V dropped 0 bases and J dropped 4; count of bases not matched to a gene: 2. The germline CDR1 and CDR2 sequences are SGHNT and YYREEE (reference sequence). This CDR3 is built from 15 residues. DNA for the CDR3: TGTGCCAGCAGCTTGGAGGGACAGGGGCCAGATACGCAGTATTTT. Translation: CASSLEGQGPDTQYF.

This clone turned up a few times. This chain links TRBV10-1 with TRBJ1-4; possibly TRBD1 for D (6 bases). This CDR3 spans 14 amino acids. The V gene lost 7 bases and the J gene lost 7 bases, with 16 bases spanning the gap. CDR1 WNHNN and CDR2 SYGVQD come from the germline V gene (reference sequence). DNA of the CDR3: TGCGCCAGCAACGGCCGCCGGGGGCTTGAAAAACTGTTTTTT. This gives the protein CASNGRRGLEKLFF.